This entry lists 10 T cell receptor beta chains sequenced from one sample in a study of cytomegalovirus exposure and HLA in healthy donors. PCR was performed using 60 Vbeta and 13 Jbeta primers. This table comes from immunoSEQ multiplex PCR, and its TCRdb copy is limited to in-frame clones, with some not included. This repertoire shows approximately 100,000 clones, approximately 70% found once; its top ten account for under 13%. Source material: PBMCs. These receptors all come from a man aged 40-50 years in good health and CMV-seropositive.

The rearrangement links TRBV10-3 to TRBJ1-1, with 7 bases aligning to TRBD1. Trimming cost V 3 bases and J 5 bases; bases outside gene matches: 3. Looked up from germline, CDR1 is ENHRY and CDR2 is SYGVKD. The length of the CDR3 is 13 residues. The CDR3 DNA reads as TGTGCCATCAGTGAAGGGGGCATAACTGAAGCTTTCTTT. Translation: CAISEGGITEAFF.

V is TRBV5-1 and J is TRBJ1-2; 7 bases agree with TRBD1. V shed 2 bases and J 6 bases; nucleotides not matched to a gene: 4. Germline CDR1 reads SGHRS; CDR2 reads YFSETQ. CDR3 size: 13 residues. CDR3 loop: CASSFDRVDGYTF. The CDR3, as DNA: TGCGCCAGCAGCTTCGACAGGGTGGATGGCTACACCTTC.

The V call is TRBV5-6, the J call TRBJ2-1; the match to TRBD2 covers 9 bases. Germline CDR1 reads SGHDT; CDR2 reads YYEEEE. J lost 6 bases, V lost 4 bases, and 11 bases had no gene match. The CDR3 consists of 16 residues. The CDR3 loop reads CASSPNSGSVFNEQFF. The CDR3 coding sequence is TGTGCCAGCAGCCCAAATAGCGGGAGCGTCTTCAATGAGCAGTTCTTC.

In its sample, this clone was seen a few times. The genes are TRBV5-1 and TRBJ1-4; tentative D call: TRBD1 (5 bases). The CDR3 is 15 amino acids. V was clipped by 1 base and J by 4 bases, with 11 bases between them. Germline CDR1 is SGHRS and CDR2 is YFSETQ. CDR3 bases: TGCGCCAGCAGCTTGTCGTCAGGGATTAATGAAAAACTGTTTTTT. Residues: CASSLSSGINEKLFF.

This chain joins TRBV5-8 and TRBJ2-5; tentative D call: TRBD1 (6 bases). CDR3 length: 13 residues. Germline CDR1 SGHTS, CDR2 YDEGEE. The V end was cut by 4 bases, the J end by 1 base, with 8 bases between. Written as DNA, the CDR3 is TGTGCCAGCAGCGCGGACAGCCAAGAGACCCAGTACTTC. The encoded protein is CASSADSQETQYF.

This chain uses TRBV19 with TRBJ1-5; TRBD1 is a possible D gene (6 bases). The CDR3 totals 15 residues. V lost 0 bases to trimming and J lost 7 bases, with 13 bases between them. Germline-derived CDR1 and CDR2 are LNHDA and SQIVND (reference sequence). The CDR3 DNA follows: TGTGCCAGTAGTATAGATGGGGGGGCGTCGCAGCCCCAGCATTTT. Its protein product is CASSIDGGASQPQHF.

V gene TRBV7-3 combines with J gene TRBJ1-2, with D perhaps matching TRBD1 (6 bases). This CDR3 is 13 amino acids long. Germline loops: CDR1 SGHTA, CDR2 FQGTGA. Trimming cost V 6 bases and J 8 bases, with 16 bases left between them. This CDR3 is CASSPGQRGGYTF. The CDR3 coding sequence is TGTGCCAGCAGTCCGGGACAACGTGGGGGCTACACCTTC.

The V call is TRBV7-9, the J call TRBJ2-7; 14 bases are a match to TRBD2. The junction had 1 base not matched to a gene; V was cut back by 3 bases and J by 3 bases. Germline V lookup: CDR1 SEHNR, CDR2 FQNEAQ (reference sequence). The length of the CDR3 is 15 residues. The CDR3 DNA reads TGTGCCAGCAGCTTCGGACTAGCGGGAGGCTACGAGCAGTACTTC. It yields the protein CASSFGLAGGYEQYF.

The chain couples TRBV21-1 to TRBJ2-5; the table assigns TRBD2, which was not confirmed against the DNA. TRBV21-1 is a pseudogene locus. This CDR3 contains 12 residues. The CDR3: CAGCGAKETQYF. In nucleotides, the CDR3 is TGTGCCGGCTGCGGAGCTAAAGAGACCCAGTACTTC.

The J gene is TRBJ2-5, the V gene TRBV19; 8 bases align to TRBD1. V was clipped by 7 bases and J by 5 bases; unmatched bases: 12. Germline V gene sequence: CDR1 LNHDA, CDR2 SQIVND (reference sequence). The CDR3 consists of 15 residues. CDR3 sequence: CASTIGSGGRETQYF. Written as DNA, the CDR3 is TGTGCCAGTACCATAGGGTCAGGGGGCCGGGAGACCCAGTACTTC. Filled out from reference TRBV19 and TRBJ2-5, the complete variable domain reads DGGITQSPKYLFRKEGQNVTLSCEQNLNHDAMYWYRQDPGQGLRLIYYSQIVNDFQKGDIAEGYSVSREKKESFPLTVTSAQKNPTAFYLCASTIGSGGRETQYFGPGTRLLVL.